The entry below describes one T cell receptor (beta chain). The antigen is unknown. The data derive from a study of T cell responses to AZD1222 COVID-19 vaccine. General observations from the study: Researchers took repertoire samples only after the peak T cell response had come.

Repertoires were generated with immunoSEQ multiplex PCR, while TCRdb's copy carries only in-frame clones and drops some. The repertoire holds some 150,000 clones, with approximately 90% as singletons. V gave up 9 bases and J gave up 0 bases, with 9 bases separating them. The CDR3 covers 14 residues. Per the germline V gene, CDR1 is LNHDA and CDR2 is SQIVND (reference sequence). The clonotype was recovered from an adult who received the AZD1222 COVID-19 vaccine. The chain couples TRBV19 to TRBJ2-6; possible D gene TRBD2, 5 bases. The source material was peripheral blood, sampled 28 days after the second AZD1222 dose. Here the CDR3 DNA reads TGTGCCAGCAACGGGGACTCTGGGGCCAACGTCCTGACTTTC. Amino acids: CASNGDSGANVLTF.